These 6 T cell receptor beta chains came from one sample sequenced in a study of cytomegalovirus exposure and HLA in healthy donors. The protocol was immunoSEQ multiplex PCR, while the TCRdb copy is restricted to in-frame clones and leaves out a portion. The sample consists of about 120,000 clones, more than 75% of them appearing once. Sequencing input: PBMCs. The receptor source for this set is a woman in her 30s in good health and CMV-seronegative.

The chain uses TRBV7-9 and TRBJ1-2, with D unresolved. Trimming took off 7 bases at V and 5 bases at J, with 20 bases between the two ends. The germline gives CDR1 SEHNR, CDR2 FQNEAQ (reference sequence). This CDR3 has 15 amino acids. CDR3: CASTPARPSSYGYTF. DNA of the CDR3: TGTGCCAGCACCCCGGCGCGGCCCTCCTCATATGGCTACACCTTC. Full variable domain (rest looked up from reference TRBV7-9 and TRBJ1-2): DTGVSQNPRHKITKRGQNVTFRCDPISEHNRLYWYRQTLGQGPEFLTYFQNEAQLEKSRLLSDRFSAERPKGSFSTLEIQRTEQGDSAMYLCASTPARPSSYGYTFGSGTRLTVV.

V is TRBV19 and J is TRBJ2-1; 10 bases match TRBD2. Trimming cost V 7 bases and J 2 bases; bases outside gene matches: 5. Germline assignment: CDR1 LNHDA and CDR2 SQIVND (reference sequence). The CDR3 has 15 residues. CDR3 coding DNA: TGTGCCAGTACCCCCCTAGCGGGGGCCTACAATGAGCAGTTCTTC. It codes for CASTPLAGAYNEQFF.

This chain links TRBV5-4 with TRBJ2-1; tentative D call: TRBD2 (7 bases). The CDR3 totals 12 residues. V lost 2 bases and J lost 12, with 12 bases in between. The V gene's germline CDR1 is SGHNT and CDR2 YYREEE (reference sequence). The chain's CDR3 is CASSLPRGGQFF. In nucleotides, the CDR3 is TGTGCCAGCAGCTTACCTAGGGGGGGGCAGTTCTTC.

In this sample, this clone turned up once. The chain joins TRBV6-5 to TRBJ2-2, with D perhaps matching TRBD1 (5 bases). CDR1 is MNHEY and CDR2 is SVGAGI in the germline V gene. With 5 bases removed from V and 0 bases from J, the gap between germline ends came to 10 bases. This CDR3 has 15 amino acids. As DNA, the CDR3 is TGTGCCAGCAGTCGACAGTTCGCGAACACCGGGGAGCTGTTTTTT. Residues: CASSRQFANTGELFF.

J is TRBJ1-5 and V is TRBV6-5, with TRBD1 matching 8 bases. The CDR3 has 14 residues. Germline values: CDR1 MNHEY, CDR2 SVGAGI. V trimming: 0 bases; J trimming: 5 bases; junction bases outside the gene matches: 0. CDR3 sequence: CASSYSDRDQPQHF. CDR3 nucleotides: TGTGCCAGCAGTTACTCGGACAGGGATCAGCCCCAGCATTTT.

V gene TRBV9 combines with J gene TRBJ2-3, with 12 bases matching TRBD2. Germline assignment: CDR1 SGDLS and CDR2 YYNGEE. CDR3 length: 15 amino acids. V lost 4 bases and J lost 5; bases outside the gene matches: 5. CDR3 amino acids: CASSTSGGTGDTQYF. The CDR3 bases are TGTGCCAGCAGCACTAGCGGGGGGACGGGAGATACGCAGTATTTT.